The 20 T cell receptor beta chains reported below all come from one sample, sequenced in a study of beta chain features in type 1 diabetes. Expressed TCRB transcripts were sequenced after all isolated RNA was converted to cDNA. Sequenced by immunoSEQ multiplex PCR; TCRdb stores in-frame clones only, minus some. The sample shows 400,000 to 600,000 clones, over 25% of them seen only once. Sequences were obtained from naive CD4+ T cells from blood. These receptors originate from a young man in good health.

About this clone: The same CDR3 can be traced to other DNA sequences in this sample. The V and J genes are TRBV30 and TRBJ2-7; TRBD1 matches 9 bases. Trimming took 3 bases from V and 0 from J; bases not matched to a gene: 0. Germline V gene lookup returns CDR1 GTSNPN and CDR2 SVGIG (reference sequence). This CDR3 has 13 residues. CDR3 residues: CAWRGQGSYEQYF. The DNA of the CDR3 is TGTGCCTGGAGGGGACAGGGCTCCTACGAGCAGTACTTC.

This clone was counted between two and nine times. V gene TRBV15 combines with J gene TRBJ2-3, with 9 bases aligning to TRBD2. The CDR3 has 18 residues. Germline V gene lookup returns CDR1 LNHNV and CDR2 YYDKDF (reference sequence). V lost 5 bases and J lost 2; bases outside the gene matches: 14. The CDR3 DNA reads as TGTGCCACCAGCCTTCTCCGGGATCTAGCGGGGTACACAGATACGCAGTATTTT. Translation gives CATSLLRDLAGYTDTQYF.

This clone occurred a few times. CDR3 DNA: TGTGCCAGCAGCTTAAATCACGGGCAAGAGACCCAGTACTTC. It encodes CASSLNHGQETQYF. The chain has TRBV7-8 and TRBJ2-5; the D is unclear. Germline CDR1 reads SGHVS; CDR2 reads FQNEAQ. The CDR3 is 14 residues long. V was cut by 2 bases and J by 2 bases, with 9 bases left in between. Full variable domain (missing parts from reference TRBV7-8 and TRBJ2-5): GAGVSQSPRYKVAKRGQDVALRCDPISGHVSLFWYQQALGQGPEFLTYFQNEAQLDKSGLPSDRFFAERPEGSVSTLKIQRTQQEDSAVYLCASSLNHGQETQYFGPGTRLLVL.

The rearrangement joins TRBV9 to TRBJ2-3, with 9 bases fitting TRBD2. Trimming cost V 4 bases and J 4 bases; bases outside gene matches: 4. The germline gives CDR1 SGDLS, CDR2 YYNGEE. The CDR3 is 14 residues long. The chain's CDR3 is CASSQGLAADTQYF. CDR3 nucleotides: TGTGCCAGCAGCCAGGGACTAGCAGCAGATACGCAGTATTTT.

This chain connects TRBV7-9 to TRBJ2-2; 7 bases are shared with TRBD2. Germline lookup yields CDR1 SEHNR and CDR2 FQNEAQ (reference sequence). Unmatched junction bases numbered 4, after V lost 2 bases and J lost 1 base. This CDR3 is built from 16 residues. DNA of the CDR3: TGTGCCAGCAGCTTACTGACTAGCAGGAACACCGGGGAGCTGTTTTTT. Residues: CASSLLTSRNTGELFF.

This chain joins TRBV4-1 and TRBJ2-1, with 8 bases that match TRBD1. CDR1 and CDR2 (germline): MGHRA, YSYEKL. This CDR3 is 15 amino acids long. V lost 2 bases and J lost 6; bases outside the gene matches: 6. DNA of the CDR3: TGCGCCAGCAGCCAACCGACAGGGGACGGCAATGAGCAGTTCTTC. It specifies CASSQPTGDGNEQFF.

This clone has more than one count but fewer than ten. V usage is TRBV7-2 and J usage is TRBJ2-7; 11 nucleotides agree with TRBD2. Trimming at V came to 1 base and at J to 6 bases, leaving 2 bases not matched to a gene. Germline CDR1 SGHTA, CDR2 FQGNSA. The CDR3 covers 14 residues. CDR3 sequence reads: CASSLVGLAGEQYF. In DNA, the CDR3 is TGTGCCAGCAGCTTAGTAGGACTAGCGGGCGAGCAGTACTTC.

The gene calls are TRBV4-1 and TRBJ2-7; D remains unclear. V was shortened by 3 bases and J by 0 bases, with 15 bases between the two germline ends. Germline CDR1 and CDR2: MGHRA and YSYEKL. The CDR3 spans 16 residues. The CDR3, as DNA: TGCGCCAGCAGCCAGCTCCTGGCGGTGAGCTCCTACGAGCAGTACTTC. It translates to CASSQLLAVSSYEQYF.

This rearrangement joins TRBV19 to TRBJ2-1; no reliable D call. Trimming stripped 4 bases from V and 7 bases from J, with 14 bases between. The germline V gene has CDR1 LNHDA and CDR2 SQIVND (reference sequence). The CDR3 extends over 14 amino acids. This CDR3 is CASSTPRHLNEQFF. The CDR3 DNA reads TGTGCCAGTAGTACCCCGAGACATTTGAATGAGCAGTTCTTC.

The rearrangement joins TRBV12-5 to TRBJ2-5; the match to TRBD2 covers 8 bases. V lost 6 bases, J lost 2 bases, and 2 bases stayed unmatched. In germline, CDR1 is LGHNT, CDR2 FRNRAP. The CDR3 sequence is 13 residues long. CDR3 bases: TGTGCTAGTGGCACTAGCGGACAAGAGACCCAGTACTTC. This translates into CASGTSGQETQYF.

This CDR3 is CSVESHGYYGYTF. The CDR3 region has the DNA TGCAGCGTTGAATCCCACGGCTACTATGGCTACACCTTC. V and J are TRBV29-1 and TRBJ1-2; D gene ambiguous. The V gene's germline CDR1 is SQVTM and CDR2 ANQGSEA. CDR3 length: 13 residues. V lost 2 bases, J lost 3 bases, and 10 bases lay in between.

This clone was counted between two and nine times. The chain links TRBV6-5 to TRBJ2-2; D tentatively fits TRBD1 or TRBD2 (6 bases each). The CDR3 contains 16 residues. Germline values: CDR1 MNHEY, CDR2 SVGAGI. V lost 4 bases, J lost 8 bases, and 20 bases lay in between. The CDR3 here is CASSLRQGRNRGELFF. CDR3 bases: TGTGCCAGCAGTTTACGGCAGGGGAGGAATAGGGGGGAGCTGTTTTTT.

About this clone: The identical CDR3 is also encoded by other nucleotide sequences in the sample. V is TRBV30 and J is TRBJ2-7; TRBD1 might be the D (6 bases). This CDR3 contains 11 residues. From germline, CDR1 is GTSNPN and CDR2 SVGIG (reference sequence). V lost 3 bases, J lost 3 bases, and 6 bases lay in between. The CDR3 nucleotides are TGTGCCTGGAGGACAGGCTACGAGCAGTACTTC. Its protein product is CAWRTGYEQYF.

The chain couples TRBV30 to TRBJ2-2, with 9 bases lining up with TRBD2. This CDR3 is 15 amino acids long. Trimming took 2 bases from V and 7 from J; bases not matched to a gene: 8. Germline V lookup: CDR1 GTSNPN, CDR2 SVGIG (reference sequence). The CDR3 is CAWSLASGAIGELFF. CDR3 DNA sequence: TGTGCCTGGAGTCTGGCTAGCGGGGCTATCGGGGAGCTGTTTTTT.

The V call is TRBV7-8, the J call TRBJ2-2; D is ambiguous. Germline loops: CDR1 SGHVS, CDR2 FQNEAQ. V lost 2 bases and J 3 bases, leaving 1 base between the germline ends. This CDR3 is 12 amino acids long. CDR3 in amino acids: CASSLYTGELFF. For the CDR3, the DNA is TGTGCCAGCAGCTTATACACCGGGGAGCTGTTTTTT. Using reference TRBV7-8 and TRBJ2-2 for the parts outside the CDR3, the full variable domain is GAGVSQSPRYKVAKRGQDVALRCDPISGHVSLFWYQQALGQGPEFLTYFQNEAQLDKSGLPSDRFFAERPEGSVSTLKIQRTQQEDSAVYLCASSLYTGELFFGEGSRLTVL.

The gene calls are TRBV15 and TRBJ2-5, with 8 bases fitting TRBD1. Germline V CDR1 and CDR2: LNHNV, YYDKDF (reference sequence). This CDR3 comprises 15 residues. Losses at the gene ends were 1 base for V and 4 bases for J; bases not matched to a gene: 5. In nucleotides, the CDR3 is TGTGCCACCAGCAGAGGGACAGGGCGGGGAGAGACCCAGTACTTC. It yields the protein CATSRGTGRGETQYF.

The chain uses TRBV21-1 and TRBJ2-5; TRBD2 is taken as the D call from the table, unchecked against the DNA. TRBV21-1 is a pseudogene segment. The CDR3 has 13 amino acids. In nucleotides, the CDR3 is TGTGCCAGCGGGGCTAGCGGACAAGAGACCCAGTACTTC. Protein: CASGASGQETQYF.

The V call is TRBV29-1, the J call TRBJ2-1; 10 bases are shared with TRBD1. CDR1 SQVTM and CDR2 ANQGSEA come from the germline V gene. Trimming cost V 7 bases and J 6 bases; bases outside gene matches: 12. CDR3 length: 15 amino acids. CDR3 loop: CSGAEGQGPRNEQFF. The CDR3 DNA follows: TGCAGCGGGGCTGAGGGACAGGGGCCCCGCAATGAGCAGTTCTTC.

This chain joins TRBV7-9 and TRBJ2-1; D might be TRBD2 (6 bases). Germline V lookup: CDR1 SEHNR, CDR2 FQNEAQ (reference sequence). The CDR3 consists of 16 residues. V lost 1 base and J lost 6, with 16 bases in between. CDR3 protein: CASSLGGELAANEQFF. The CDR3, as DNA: TGTGCCAGCAGCTTAGGCGGGGAACTAGCCGCCAATGAGCAGTTCTTC.

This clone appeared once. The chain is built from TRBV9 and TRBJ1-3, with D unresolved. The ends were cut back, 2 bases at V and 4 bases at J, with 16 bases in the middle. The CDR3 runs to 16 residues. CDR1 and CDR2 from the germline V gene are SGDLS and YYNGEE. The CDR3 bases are TGTGCCAGCAGCGTCCGGCAGTTTGGGCCGGGAAACACCATATATTTT. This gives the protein CASSVRQFGPGNTIYF.